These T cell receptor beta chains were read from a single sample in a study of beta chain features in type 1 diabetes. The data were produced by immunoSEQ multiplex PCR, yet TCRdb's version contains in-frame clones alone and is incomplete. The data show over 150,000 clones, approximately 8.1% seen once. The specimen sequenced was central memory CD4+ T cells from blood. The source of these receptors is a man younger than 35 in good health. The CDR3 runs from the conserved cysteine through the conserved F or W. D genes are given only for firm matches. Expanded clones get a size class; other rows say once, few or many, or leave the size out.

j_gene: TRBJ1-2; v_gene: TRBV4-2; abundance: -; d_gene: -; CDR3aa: CASSQEREGNYGYTF; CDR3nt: TGTGCCAGCAGCCAAGAGAGGGAAGGCAACTATGGCTACACCTTC
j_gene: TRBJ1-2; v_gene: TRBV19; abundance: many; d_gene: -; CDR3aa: CASSRQSIYGYTF; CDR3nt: TGTGCCAGTAGCAGACAGAGCATCTATGGCTACACCTTC
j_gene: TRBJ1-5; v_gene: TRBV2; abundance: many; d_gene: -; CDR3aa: CASLQGYGQPQHF; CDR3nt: TGTGCCAGCCTACAGGGATATGGGCAGCCCCAGCATTTT
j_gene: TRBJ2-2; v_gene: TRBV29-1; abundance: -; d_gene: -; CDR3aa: CSVFSEATGELFF; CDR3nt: TGCAGCGTTTTTAGCGAGGCCACCGGGGAGCTGTTTTTT
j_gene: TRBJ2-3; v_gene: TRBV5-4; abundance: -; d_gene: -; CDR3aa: CASSLAGSGDTQYF; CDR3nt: TGTGCCAGCAGCTTGGCGGGGAGTGGAGATACGCAGTATTTT
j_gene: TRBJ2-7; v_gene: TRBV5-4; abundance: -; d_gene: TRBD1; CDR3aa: CASSSGQGAGQYF; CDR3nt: TGTGCCAGCAGCTCGGGACAGGGGGCGGGGCAGTACTTC
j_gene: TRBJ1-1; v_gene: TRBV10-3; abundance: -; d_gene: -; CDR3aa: CAIKKERDTEAFF; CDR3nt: TGTGCCATCAAAAAGGAGCGGGACACTGAAGCTTTCTTT
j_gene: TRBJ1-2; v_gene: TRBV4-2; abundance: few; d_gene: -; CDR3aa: CASSYDRTENYGYTF; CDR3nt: TGTGCCAGCAGTTACGATCGGACAGAAAACTATGGCTACACCTTC
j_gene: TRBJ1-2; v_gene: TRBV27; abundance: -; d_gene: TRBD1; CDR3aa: CASTQSGTANYGYTF; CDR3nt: TGTGCCAGCACCCAATCCGGGACAGCTAACTATGGCTACACCTTC
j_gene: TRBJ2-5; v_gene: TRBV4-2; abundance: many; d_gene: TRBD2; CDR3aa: CASSDRDSGEVETQYF; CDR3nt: TGTGCCAGCAGCGACCGGGATAGCGGGGAGGTTGAGACCCAGTACTTC
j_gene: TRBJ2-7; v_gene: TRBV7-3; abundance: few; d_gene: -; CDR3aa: CASSLGWGVNYEQYF; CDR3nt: TGTGCCAGCAGCTTAGGATGGGGAGTAAACTACGAGCAGTACTTC
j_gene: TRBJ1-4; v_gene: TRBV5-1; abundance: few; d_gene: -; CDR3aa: CASSLGLGAGGEKLFF; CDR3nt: TGCGCCAGCAGCTTGGGGTTGGGGGCCGGAGGCGAAAAACTGTTTTTT
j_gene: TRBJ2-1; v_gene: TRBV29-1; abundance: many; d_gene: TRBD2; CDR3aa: CSVVHKRLAGGSSYNEQFF; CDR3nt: TGCAGCGTTGTCCACAAGCGGCTAGCGGGGGGGAGCTCCTACAATGAGCAGTTCTTC
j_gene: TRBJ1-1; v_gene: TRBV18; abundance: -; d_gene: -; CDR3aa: CASSPRGGENTEAFF; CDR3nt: TGTGCCAGCTCACCACGGGGGGGCGAGAACACTGAAGCTTTCTTT
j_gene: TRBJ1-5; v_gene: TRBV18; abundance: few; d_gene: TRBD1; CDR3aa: CASSGTGKVQPQHF; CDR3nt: TGTGCCAGCTCTGGGACAGGAAAAGTTCAGCCCCAGCATTTT
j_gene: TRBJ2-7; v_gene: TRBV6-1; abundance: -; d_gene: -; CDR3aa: CASHDRYEQYF; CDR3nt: TGTGCCAGCCATGACAGGTACGAGCAGTACTTC
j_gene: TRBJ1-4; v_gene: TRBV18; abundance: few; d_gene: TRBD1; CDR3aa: CASSPRTGPEEKLFF; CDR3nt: TGTGCCAGCTCACCACGGACAGGGCCCGAAGAAAAACTGTTTTTT
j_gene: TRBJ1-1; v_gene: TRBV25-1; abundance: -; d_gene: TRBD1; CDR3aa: CASTAPGGWAEAFF; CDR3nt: TGTGCCAGCACCGCACCAGGGGGCTGGGCTGAAGCTTTCTTT
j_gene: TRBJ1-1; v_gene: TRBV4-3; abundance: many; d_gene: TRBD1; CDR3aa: CASSQRDSEAFF; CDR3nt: TGCGCCAGCAGCCAGAGGGACAGTGAAGCTTTCTTT
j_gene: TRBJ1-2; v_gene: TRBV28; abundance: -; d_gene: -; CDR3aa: CASSLAGVNYGYTF; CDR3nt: TGTGCCAGCAGTTTGGCAGGTGTTAACTATGGCTACACCTTC
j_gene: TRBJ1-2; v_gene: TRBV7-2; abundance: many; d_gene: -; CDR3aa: CASTGQGANYGYTF; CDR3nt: TGTGCCAGCACTGGGCAGGGTGCTAACTATGGCTACACCTTC
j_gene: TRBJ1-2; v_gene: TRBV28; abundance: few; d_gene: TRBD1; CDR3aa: CASSTPSTGNYGYTF; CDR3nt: TGTGCCAGCAGCACTCCTTCGACAGGGAACTATGGCTACACCTTC
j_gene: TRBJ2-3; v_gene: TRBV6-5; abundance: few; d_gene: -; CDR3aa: CASSPDSRTDTQYF; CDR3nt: TGTGCCAGCAGCCCTGACAGTAGGACAGATACGCAGTATTTT
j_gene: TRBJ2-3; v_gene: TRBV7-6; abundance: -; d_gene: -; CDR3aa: CASSLEWRGPRRDTQYF; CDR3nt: TGTGCCAGCAGCTTAGAATGGCGGGGCCCACGGAGAGATACGCAGTATTTT
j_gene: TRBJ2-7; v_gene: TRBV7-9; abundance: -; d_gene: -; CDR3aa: CASSKDSHLDEQYF; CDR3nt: TGTGCCAGCAGCAAGGACAGCCACCTCGACGAGCAGTACTTC
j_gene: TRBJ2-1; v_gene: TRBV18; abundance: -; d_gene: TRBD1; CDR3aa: CASSPPGQGPNLNEQFF; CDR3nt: TGTGCCAGCTCACCACCGGGACAGGGGCCAAATCTGAATGAGCAGTTCTTC
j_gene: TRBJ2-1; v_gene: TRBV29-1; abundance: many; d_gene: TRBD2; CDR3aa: CSVEGRGNYNEQFF; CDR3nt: TGCAGCGTTGAAGGGCGGGGGAACTACAATGAGCAGTTCTTC
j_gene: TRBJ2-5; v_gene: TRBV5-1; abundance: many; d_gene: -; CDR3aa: CASNTGNQETQYF; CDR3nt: TGCGCCAGCAATACGGGGAATCAAGAGACCCAGTACTTC
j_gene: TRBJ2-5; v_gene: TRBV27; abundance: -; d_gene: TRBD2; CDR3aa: CASSFSRLAGEETQYF; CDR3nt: TGTGCCAGCAGTTTTTCGAGACTAGCGGGAGAAGAGACCCAGTACTTC
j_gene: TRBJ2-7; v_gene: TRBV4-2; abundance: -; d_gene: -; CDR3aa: CASSQDYIRGPQAYEQYF; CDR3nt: TGTGCCAGCAGCCAAGATTATATCCGCGGCCCTCAAGCCTACGAGCAGTACTTC
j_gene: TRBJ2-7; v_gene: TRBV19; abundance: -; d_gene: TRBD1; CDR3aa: CASSTRQGAHEQYF; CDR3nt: TGTGCCAGTAGTACTAGACAGGGGGCCCACGAGCAGTACTTC
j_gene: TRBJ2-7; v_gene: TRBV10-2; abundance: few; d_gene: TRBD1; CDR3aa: CASSVYRGGYEQYF; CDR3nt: TGCGCCAGCAGTGTGTACAGGGGTGGGTACGAGCAGTACTTC
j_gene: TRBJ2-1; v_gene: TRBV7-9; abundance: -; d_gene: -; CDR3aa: CASSLRRGSYNEQFF; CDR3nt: TGTGCCAGCAGCTTACGGCGCGGCTCCTACAATGAGCAGTTCTTC
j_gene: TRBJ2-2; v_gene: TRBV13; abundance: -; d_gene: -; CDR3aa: CASSLIGVTGELFF; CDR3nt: TGTGCCAGCAGCTTAATAGGAGTTACCGGGGAGCTGTTTTTT
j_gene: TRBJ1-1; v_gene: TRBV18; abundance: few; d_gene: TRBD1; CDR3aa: CASSPADRGWTEAFF; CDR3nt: TGTGCCAGCTCGCCCGCGGACAGGGGGTGGACTGAAGCTTTCTTT
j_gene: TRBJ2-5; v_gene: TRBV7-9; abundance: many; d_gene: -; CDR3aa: CASRKGQGRETQYF; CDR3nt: TGTGCCAGCAGAAAGGGTCAGGGGCGGGAGACCCAGTACTTC
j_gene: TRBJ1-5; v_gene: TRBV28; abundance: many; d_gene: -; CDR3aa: CASSSPGQPQHF; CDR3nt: TGTGCCAGCAGTTCCCCGGGTCAGCCCCAGCATTTT
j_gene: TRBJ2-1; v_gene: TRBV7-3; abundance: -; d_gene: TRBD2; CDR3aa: CASSLTAASGYNEQFF; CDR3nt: TGTGCCAGCAGCTTAACCGCCGCTAGCGGATACAATGAGCAGTTCTTC
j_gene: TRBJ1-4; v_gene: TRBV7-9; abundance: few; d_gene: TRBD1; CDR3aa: CASSYPNRGVSGTNEKLFF; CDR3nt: TGTGCCAGCAGCTACCCGAACAGGGGGGTTTCGGGGACTAATGAAAAACTGTTTTTT
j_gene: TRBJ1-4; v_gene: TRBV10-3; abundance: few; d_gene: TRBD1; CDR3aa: CAISEGTGFEKLFF; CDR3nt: TGTGCCATCAGTGAAGGGACAGGGTTTGAAAAACTGTTTTTT